This T cell receptor beta chain appears in the sequencing data of a study of T cell responses to AZD1222 COVID-19 vaccine. The study's findings and limits: Spike-specific TCR breadth and depth were elevated following two AZD1222 doses. Recipients of AZD1222 seropositive at baseline numbered only six or seven. The reported proportion of spike-specific TCRs targeting unmutated variant regions was nearly half. The donor group comprised mostly white British people and more females; the analysis possibly underestimated clonal diversity.

The assay was immunoSEQ multiplex PCR, and TCRdb's table has in-frame clones only and misses some. The table includes approximately 150,000 clones, around nine tenths detected once. V lost 8 bases and J lost 1; bases outside the gene matches: 4. This CDR3 is 13 amino acids long. Of note for this clone: The antigen is unknown.

The chain recombines TRBV12-3 or TRBV12-4 with TRBJ2-7, with 8 positions matching TRBD1. The sequence derives from an adult in good health. Sequencing was performed on peripheral blood, taken on day 0 of AZD1222 vaccination. CDR3 in DNA: TGTGCCAGCGGACGGGACAGGTCCTACGAGCAGTACTTC. It is translated as CASGRDRSYEQYF.